This T cell receptor (beta chain) originates from a study of T-cell memory formation after mild COVID-19. This CDR3 spans 18 amino acids. Germline loops: CDR1 MNHNY, CDR2 SVGAGI (reference sequence). Trimming removed 2 bases at V and 0 bases at J, with 17 bases between. TCRdb passed the 5' RACE reads through MiXCR, listing each CDR3 protein once. The data show some 310,000 distinct CDR3 sequences, with under 25% seen just once and 21% held by the top ten. This chain joins TRBV6-6 and TRBJ1-3; a possible D gene is TRBD1 (5 bases). The sample taken for sequencing was PBMCs or a T cell subset sorted from them (not recorded which). The receptor was isolated from a man younger than 30 who had mild COVID-19 (a few samples of this study predate the infection). Cell type and time point are not known. As DNA, the CDR3 is TGTGCCAGCAGTTACGACCAGGGTGGACCACCCTCTGGAAACACCATATATTTT. Translated: CASSYDQGGPPSGNTIYF.